The sequence of this T cell receptor (beta chain) was determined in a study of blood T cell repertoires in COVID-19. The method was immunoSEQ multiplex PCR; TCRdb's version includes in-frame clones alone and lacks a portion of them. The sample includes roughly 120,000 clones, approximately 80% of them seen just once. The CDR3 sequence is 15 residues long. V lost 1 base and J 1 base, leaving 10 bases between the germline ends. In germline, CDR1 is SNHLY, CDR2 FYNNEI. The origin of this receptor is a woman aged 70 to 79 with acute or convalescent COVID-19. Material: peripheral blood. V and J are TRBV2 and TRBJ1-1; tentative D call: TRBD1 (6 bases). In DNA, the CDR3 is TGTGCCAGCAGTGAAGGGGACATTACGAACACTGAAGCTTTCTTT. Amino acids: CASSEGDITNTEAFF. Full variable domain (outside the CDR3, taken from reference TRBV2 and TRBJ1-1): EPEVTQTPSHQVTQMGQEVILRCVPISNHLYFYWYRQILGQKVEFLVSFYNNEISEKSEIFDDQFSVERPDGSNFTLKIRSTKLEDSAMYFCASSEGDITNTEAFFGQGTRLTVV.